This T cell receptor (beta chain) was captured by sequencing in a study of T cell responses to AZD1222 COVID-19 vaccine. Profiling relied on immunoSEQ multiplex PCR, and the TCRdb table lists in-frame clones only, not all of them. The data contain some 170,000 clones, over 85% of them singletons. The germline V gene has CDR1 LNHDA and CDR2 SQIVND (reference sequence). Trimming removed 5 bases from V and 0 bases from J, with 9 bases in between. CDR3 length equals 14 residues. This clone was observed a single time. This chain connects TRBV19 to TRBJ2-3; D call uncertain. Source: peripheral blood, taken 28 days after the second dose of the MenACWY control vaccine. This TCR came from an adult who received the MenACWY meningococcal vaccine as a control. In nucleotides, the CDR3 is TGTGCCAGTAGTGAGACGAGGAGCACAGATACGCAGTATTTT. It yields the protein CASSETRSTDTQYF.